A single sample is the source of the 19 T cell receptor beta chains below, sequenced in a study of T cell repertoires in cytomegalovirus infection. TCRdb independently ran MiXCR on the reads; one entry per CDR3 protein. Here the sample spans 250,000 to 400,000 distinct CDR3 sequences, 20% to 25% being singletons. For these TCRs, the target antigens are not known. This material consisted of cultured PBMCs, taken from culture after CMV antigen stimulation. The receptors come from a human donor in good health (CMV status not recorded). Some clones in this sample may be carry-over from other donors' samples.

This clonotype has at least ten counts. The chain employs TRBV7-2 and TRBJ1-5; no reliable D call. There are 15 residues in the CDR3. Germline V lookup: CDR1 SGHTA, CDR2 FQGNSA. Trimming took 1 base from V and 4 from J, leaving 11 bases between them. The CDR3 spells CASSLGVGSNQPQHF. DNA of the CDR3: TGTGCCAGCAGCTTAGGCGTTGGAAGTAATCAGCCCCAGCATTTT. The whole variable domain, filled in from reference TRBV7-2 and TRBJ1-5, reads GAGVSQSPSNKVTEKGKDVELRCDPISGHTALYWYRQSLGQGLEFLIYFQGNSAPDKSGLPSDRFSAERTGGSVSTLTIQRTQQEDSAVYLCASSLGVGSNQPQHFGDGTRLSIL.

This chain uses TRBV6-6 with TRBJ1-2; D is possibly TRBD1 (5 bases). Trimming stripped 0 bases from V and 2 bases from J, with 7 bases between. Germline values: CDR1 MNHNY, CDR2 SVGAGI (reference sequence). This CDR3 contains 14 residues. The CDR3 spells CASSYSRANYGYTF. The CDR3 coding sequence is TGTGCCAGCAGTTACTCCAGGGCCAACTATGGCTACACCTTC.

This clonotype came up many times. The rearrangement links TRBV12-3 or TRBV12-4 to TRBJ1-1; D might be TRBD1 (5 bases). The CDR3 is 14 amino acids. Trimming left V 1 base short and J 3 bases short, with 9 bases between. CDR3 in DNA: TGTGCCAGCAGTTTAGGAGTAGGGGACACTGAAGCTTTCTTT. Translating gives CASSLGVGDTEAFF.

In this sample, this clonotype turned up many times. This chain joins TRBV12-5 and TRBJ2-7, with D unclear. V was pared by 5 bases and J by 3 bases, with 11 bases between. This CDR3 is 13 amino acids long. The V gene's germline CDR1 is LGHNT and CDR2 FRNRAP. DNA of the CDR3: TGTGCTAGTGGTCTGGGGTTAGGCTACGAGCAGTACTTC. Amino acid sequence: CASGLGLGYEQYF.

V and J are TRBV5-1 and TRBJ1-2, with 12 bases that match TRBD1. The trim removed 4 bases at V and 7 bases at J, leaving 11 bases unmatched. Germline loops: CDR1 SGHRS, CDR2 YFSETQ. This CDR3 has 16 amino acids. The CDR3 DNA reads TGCGCCAGCAGCCTCGCTCCGGGACAGGGGGCAAGTGGCTACACCTTC. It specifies CASSLAPGQGASGYTF. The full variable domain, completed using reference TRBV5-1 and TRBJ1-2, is KAGVTQTPRYLIKTRGQQVTLSCSPISGHRSVSWYQQTPGQGLQFLFEYFSETQRNKGNFPGRFSGRQFSNSRSEMNVSTLELGDSALYLCASSLAPGQGASGYTFGSGTRLTVV.

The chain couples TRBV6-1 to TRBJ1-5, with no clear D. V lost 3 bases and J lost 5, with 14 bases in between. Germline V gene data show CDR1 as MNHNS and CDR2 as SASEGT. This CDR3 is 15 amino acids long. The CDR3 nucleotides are TGTGCCAGCAGTGAGTATGGGTCACGGGATCAGCCCCAGCATTTT. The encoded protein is CASSEYGSRDQPQHF.

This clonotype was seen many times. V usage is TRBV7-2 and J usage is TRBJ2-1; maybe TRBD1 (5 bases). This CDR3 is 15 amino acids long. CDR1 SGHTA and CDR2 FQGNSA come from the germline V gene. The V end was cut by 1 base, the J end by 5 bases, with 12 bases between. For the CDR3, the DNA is TGTGCCAGCAGCTTAGGGACAACCCTCAACAATGAGCAGTTCTTC. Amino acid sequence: CASSLGTTLNNEQFF.

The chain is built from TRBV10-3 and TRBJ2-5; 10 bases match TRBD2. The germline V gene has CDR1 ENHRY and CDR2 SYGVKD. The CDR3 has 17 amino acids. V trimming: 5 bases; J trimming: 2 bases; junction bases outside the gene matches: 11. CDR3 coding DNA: TGTGCCATCAGTTTTAGGAGAGCGGGAGGGGCGCAAGAGACCCAGTACTTC. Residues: CAISFRRAGGAQETQYF.

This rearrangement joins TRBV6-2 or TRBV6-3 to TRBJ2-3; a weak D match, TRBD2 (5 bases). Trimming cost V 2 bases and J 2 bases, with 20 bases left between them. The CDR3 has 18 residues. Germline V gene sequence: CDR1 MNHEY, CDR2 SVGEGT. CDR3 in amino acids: CASSYRLMDSRTTDTQYF. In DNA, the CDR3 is TGTGCCAGCAGTTACAGACTCATGGACTCCAGGACCACAGATACGCAGTATTTT.

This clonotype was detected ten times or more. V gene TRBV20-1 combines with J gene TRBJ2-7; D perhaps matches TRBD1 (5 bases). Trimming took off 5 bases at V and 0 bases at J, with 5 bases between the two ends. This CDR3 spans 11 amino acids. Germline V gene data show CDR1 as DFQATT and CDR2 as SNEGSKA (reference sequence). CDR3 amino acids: CSADSSYEQYF. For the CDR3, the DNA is TGCAGTGCTGACAGCTCCTACGAGCAGTACTTC.

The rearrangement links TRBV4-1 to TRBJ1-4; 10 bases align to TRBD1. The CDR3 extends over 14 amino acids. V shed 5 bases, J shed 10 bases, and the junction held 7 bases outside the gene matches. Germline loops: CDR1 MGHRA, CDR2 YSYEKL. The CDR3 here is CASSVRDRGGKLFF. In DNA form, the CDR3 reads TGCGCCAGCAGCGTCCGGGACAGGGGTGGAAAACTGTTTTTT.

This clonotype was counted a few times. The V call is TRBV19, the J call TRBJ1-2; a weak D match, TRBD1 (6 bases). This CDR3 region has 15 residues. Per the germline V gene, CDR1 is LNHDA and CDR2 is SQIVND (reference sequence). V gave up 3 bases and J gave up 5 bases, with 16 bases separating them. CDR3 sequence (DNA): TGTGCCAGTAGTATTCGTAGGGACCAGGGGTATGGCTACACCTTC. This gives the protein CASSIRRDQGYGYTF. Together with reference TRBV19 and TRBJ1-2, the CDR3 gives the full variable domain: DGGITQSPKYLFRKEGQNVTLSCEQNLNHDAMYWYRQDPGQGLRLIYYSQIVNDFQKGDIAEGYSVSREKKESFPLTVTSAQKNPTAFYLCASSIRRDQGYGYTFGSGTRLTVV.

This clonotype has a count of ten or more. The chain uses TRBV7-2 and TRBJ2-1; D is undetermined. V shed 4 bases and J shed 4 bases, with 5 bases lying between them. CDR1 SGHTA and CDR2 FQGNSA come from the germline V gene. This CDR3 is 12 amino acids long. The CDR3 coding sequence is TGTGCCAGCAGCTACCCGTACAATGAGCAGTTCTTC. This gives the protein CASSYPYNEQFF.

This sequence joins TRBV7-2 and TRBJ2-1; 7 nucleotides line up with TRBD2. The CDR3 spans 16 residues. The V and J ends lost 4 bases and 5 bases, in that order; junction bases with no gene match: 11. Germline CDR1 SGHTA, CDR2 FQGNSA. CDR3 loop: CASSSSRASGNNEQFF. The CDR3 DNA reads TGTGCCAGCAGCTCCAGCCGGGCTAGCGGCAACAATGAGCAGTTCTTC.

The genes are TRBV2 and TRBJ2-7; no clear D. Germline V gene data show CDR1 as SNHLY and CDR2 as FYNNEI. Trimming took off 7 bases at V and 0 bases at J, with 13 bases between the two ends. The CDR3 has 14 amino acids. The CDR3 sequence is CASTSGRSSYEQYF. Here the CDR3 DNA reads TGTGCCAGCACCTCCGGCAGGAGCTCCTACGAGCAGTACTTC.

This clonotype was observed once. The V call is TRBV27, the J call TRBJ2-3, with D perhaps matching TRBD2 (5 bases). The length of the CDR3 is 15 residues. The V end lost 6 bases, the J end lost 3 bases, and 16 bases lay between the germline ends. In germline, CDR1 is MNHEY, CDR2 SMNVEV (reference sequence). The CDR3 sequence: CASSRGRGETDTQYF. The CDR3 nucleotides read TGTGCCAGCAGCCGCGGCCGGGGAGAGACAGATACGCAGTATTTT.

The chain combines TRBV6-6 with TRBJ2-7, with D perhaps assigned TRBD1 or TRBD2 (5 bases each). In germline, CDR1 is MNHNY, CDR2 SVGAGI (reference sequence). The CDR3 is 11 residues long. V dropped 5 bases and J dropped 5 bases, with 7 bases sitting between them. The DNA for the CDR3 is TGTGCCAGCAGTAGAGGGGACGAGCAGTACGTC. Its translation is CASSRGDEQYV.

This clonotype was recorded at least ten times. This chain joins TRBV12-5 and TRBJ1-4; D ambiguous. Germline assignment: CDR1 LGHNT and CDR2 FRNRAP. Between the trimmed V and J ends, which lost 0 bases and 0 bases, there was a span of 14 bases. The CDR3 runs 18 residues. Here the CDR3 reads CASGLVLGTSSTNEKLFF. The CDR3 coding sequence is TGTGCTAGTGGTTTGGTCTTGGGCACCTCGTCAACTAATGAAAAACTGTTTTTT.

In DNA form, the CDR3 reads TGTGCCAGCAGTTACTCGGGGCGAGCTAACTATGGCTACACCTTC. This gives the protein CASSYSGRANYGYTF. The rearrangement uses TRBV6-5 and TRBJ1-2, with a tentative D call TRBD1 (5 bases). CDR1 and CDR2 from the germline V gene are MNHEY and SVGAGI. V lost 0 bases and J 0 bases, leaving 8 bases between the germline ends. The CDR3 is made up of 15 amino acids.